These 8 T cell receptor beta chains share one sample of origin, sequenced in a study of PD-1 blockade in mismatch repair-deficient tumors. Sequenced by immunoSEQ multiplex PCR; TCRdb stores in-frame clones only, minus some. Found here are some 120,000 clones, 86% of them singletons; the top ten hold about 14%. The sequencing used peripheral blood, collected 44 weeks after starting pembrolizumab. The receptors shown here come from an adult with mismatch repair-deficient cancer.

The chain employs TRBV5-6 and TRBJ2-2; TRBD1 matches at 8 bases. Looked up from germline, CDR1 is SGHDT and CDR2 is YYEEEE. V lost 2 bases, J lost 7 bases, and 7 bases stayed unmatched. This CDR3 is 15 amino acids long. The CDR3 bases are TGTGCCAGCAGCTTTAGACAGGGGTGGATCGGGGAGCTGTTTTTT. Amino acid sequence: CASSFRQGWIGELFF.

The V gene is TRBV5-1, the J gene TRBJ1-1, with 8 bases fitting TRBD1. The CDR3 is 15 residues long. V lost 3 bases and J lost 0; bases outside the gene matches: 4. Germline CDR1 SGHRS, CDR2 YFSETQ. The CDR3 nucleotides are TGCGCCAGCAGCTCCGGGACAGGAATGAACACTGAAGCTTTCTTT. It encodes CASSSGTGMNTEAFF.

V is TRBV11-2 and J is TRBJ2-3; D unresolved. Germline CDR1 reads SGHAT; CDR2 reads FQNNGV. Trimming cost V 6 bases and J 0 bases, with 4 bases left between them. The CDR3 extends over 12 amino acids. This CDR3 reads CASSASTDTQYF. CDR3 bases: TGTGCCAGCAGTGCCAGCACAGATACGCAGTATTTT.

The sample holds a few counts of this clone. This chain uses TRBV7-9 with TRBJ2-7; 7 nucleotides match TRBD1. The germline V gene has CDR1 SEHNR and CDR2 FQNEAQ (reference sequence). With 5 bases clipped from V and 2 bases from J, the junction kept 3 bases outside the gene matches. The CDR3 covers 13 residues. CDR3 in DNA: TGTGCCAGCAGCATCGGGACAGCCTACGAGCAGTACTTC. This codes for CASSIGTAYEQYF.

V and J are TRBV7-9 and TRBJ2-7, with D perhaps assigned TRBD1 or TRBD2 (5 bases each). V shed 2 bases and J shed 5 bases, with 19 bases lying between them. CDR3 length: 16 amino acids. In germline, CDR1 is SEHNR, CDR2 FQNEAQ (reference sequence). CDR3: CASSLYRGPGSDEQYF. The CDR3 region has the DNA TGTGCCAGCAGCTTATACAGAGGGCCAGGGTCGGACGAGCAGTACTTC.

The chain carries TRBV5-4 and TRBJ2-1; D call uncertain. The V and J ends lost 1 base and 6 bases respectively, with 8 bases between them. From germline, CDR1 is SGHNT and CDR2 YYREEE (reference sequence). This CDR3 is 13 amino acids long. The CDR3 coding sequence is TGTGCCAGCAGCTTGCCCAGGAGCAATGAGCAGTTCTTC. Amino acids: CASSLPRSNEQFF.

This clone was recorded a few times. This sequence joins TRBV5-5 and TRBJ2-7; no definite D call. The germline V and J ends were trimmed by 3 bases and 4 bases, with 14 bases remaining between them. Germline V gene sequence: CDR1 SGHKS, CDR2 YYEKEE (reference sequence). CDR3 size: 14 residues. CDR3 amino acids: CASSSYIRIYEQYF. The CDR3 DNA sequence: TGTGCCAGCAGCTCTTACATACGAATTTACGAGCAGTACTTC.

The genes are TRBV5-6 and TRBJ2-6; maybe TRBD1 (5 bases). The CDR3 is 15 amino acids. Germline values: CDR1 SGHDT, CDR2 YYEEEE. Trimming pared 4 bases from V and 0 bases from J, leaving 8 bases between. The CDR3 DNA follows: TGTGCCAGCAGCGGGGCCCTCTCTGGGGCCAACGTCCTGACTTTC. It translates to CASSGALSGANVLTF.